A single sample is the source of the 14 T cell receptor beta chains below, sequenced in a study of blood T cell repertoires in COVID-19. Some clones are missing from TCRdb's copy, which holds only in-frame ones; the method was immunoSEQ multiplex PCR. The data contain 35,000 or so clones, around 86% of them singletons. Input material: peripheral blood. Receptors originate from a human donor in a cohort sampled during active COVID-19.

The chain uses TRBV2 and TRBJ1-2, with 10 bases aligning to TRBD1. The CDR3 runs to 15 residues. Germline V gene sequence: CDR1 SNHLY, CDR2 FYNNEI. The V segment lost 2 bases and the J segment 7 bases; nucleotides outside the gene matches: 7. CDR3 in amino acids: CASSEWGQGTIGYTF. CDR3 nucleotides: TGTGCCAGCAGTGAATGGGGACAGGGGACGATTGGCTACACCTTC.

V usage is TRBV5-6 and J usage is TRBJ2-7; 7 nucleotides line up with TRBD1. From germline, CDR1 is SGHDT and CDR2 YYEEEE. This CDR3 has 15 amino acids. The V segment lost 2 bases and the J segment 0 bases; nucleotides outside the gene matches: 5. The CDR3 DNA reads as TGTGCCAGCAGCTTCCCCGGGACAGCCTCCTACGAGCAGTACTTC. Protein: CASSFPGTASYEQYF.

The genes are TRBV7-9 and TRBJ2-2; TRBD1 might be the D (6 bases). V shed 1 base and J shed 4 bases, with 10 bases lying between them. CDR1 and CDR2 from the germline V gene are SEHNR and FQNEAQ (reference sequence). The CDR3 extends over 15 amino acids. CDR3 sequence reads: CASSLETGSTGELFF. CDR3 coding DNA: TGTGCCAGCAGCTTAGAAACAGGGAGCACCGGGGAGCTGTTTTTT.

This rearrangement joins TRBV28 to TRBJ1-2; no firm D call. V was cut by 5 bases and J by 6 bases, with 13 bases left in between. The CDR3 runs to 13 residues. Germline-derived CDR1 and CDR2 are MDHEN and SYDVKM. The CDR3 here is CASSPREFNGYTF. The CDR3 nucleotides are TGTGCCAGCAGTCCGCGGGAGTTTAATGGCTACACCTTC.

V gene TRBV28 combines with J gene TRBJ2-7, with 9 nucleotides matching TRBD2. Trimming removed 2 bases from V and 3 bases from J; junction bases left unmatched: 11. From germline, CDR1 is MDHEN and CDR2 SYDVKM. CDR3 length: 17 residues. The CDR3 sequence is CASSLGRSWTSDYEQYF. The DNA of the CDR3 is TGTGCCAGCAGTTTAGGCAGGAGTTGGACTAGCGACTACGAGCAGTACTTC.

This chain connects TRBV7-9 to TRBJ1-5, with TRBD1 matching over 11 bases. Germline V gene sequence: CDR1 SEHNR, CDR2 FQNEAQ (reference sequence). The CDR3 spans 16 residues. J gave up 5 bases and V 1 base, and 4 bases lay outside the gene matches. CDR3 nucleotide sequence: TGTGCCAGCAGCTTAGGGACAGGGGGCCCTCATCAGCCCCAGCATTTT. Translated: CASSLGTGGPHQPQHF.

On this clone itself: The identical CDR3 is also encoded by other nucleotide sequences in the sample. The rearrangement links TRBV19 to TRBJ1-2; TRBD1 agrees at 12 bases. The CDR3 is 16 residues long. The V segment lost 5 bases and the J segment 3 bases; nucleotides outside the gene matches: 7. CDR1 LNHDA and CDR2 SQIVND come from the germline V gene (reference sequence). The CDR3 spells CASSGTGGSWHYGYTF. The CDR3 DNA sequence: TGTGCCAGTAGTGGGACAGGGGGCTCCTGGCACTATGGCTACACCTTC.

The chain links TRBV5-1 to TRBJ1-4; 8 positions match TRBD1. The germline V gene encodes CDR1 SGHRS and CDR2 YFSETQ. The CDR3 covers 15 residues. V gave up 2 bases and J gave up 7 bases; unmatched junction bases: 7. The CDR3 reads CASSLDDRGGEKLFF. CDR3 nucleotide sequence: TGCGCCAGCAGCTTAGATGACAGGGGCGGTGAAAAACTGTTTTTT.

The rearrangement joins TRBV30 to TRBJ1-2; D unclear. The CDR3 contains 13 residues. Trimming stripped 4 bases from V and 0 bases from J, with 9 bases between. Germline CDR1 GTSNPN, CDR2 SVGIG (reference sequence). CDR3 region: CAWNPLPNYGYTF. DNA for the CDR3: TGTGCCTGGAACCCCCTACCTAACTATGGCTACACCTTC.

The CDR3 reads CASSANQGRRDTQYF. CDR3 sequence (DNA): TGTGCCAGCAGCGCAAACCAAGGGAGGAGAGATACGCAGTATTTT. The chain joins TRBV9 to TRBJ2-3, with D possibly being TRBD2 (6 bases). The CDR3 has 15 amino acids. CDR1 and CDR2 (germline): SGDLS, YYNGEE. V was trimmed by 3 bases and J by 5 bases, leaving 16 bases between them.

This rearrangement joins TRBV6-5 to TRBJ1-5; TRBD1 might be the D (5 bases). Germline V CDR1 and CDR2: MNHEY, SVGAGI. The CDR3 has 14 amino acids. V lost 2 bases, J lost 0 bases, and 5 bases lay in between. The DNA for the CDR3 is TGTGCCAGCAGTTACAGGGGTAGCAATCAGCCCCAGCATTTT. Its translation is CASSYRGSNQPQHF.

The chain recombines TRBV5-4 with TRBJ1-2; 9 bases are a match to TRBD1. Germline assignment: CDR1 SGHNT and CDR2 YYREEE (reference sequence). This CDR3 has 13 residues. The J segment lost 7 bases and the V segment lost 3 bases, leaving 4 bases of the junction unmatched. CDR3 region: CASSYPGQGGYTF. The CDR3 DNA reads as TGTGCCAGCAGCTATCCGGGACAGGGTGGCTACACCTTC.

This chain links TRBV15 with TRBJ2-7, with 7 bases fitting TRBD1. The CDR3 contains 13 residues. The germline V gene has CDR1 LNHNV and CDR2 YYDKDF (reference sequence). V dropped 2 bases and J dropped 6; count of bases not matched to a gene: 4. The CDR3 nucleotides read TGTGCCACCAGCAGACCGGGACAGCTCGAGCAGTACTTC. Residues: CATSRPGQLEQYF.

This clone has a handful of counts. V gene TRBV7-8 combines with J gene TRBJ1-2; D may be TRBD1 (5 bases). Germline V gene data show CDR1 as SGHVS and CDR2 as FQNEAQ. Trimming took 5 bases from V and 7 from J, leaving 23 bases between them. The CDR3 consists of 16 residues. CDR3 sequence (DNA): TGTGCCAGCAGCCTAGAGACAGCGCTGTGGAGTATTGGCTACACCTTC. Its protein product is CASSLETALWSIGYTF.